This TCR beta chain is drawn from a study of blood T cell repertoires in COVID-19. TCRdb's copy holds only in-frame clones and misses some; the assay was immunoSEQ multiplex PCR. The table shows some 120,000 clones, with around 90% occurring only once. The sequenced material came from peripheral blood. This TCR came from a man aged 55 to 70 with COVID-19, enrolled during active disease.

The CDR3 DNA reads as TGTGCCAGCAGCCTTCGGACTAGCTCCTACAATGAGCAGTTCTTC. It codes for CASSLRTSSYNEQFF. The genes are TRBV7-2 and TRBJ2-1; 7 bases fit TRBD2. The CDR3 covers 15 residues. Germline V gives CDR1 SGHTA, CDR2 FQGNSA. Trimming removed 5 bases from V and 0 bases from J; junction bases left unmatched: 4. Full variable domain (remainder filled in from reference TRBV7-2 and TRBJ2-1): GAGVSQSPSNKVTEKGKDVELRCDPISGHTALYWYRQSLGQGLEFLIYFQGNSAPDKSGLPSDRFSAERTGGSVSTLTIQRTQQEDSAVYLCASSLRTSSYNEQFFGPGTRLTVL.